This passage covers 10 T cell receptor beta chains from one sample sequenced in a study of shared clonotypes between healthy human individuals. Generated by immunoSEQ multiplex PCR, the TCRdb table keeps only in-frame clones and is missing some. Here the sample spans 2 million to 2.5 million clones, roughly 93% being singletons. The sequencing sample was made of naive CD4+ T cells from PBMCs. Described subset: CD45RA+ positively selected. These receptor sequences come from a man in his late teens or twenties in good health. Some clones in this sample may be carry-over from other donors' samples.

The J gene is TRBJ1-1, the V gene TRBV4-1, with unresolved D. Germline V CDR1 and CDR2: MGHRA, YSYEKL. The V and J ends lost 2 bases and 6 bases respectively, with 10 bases between them. This CDR3 region has 13 residues. DNA of the CDR3: TGCGCCAGCAGCCAATTCGGAGGCCCTGAAGCTTTCTTT. It specifies CASSQFGGPEAFF.

About this clone: The same CDR3 arises from other DNA sequences in this sample as well. The rearrangement uses TRBV5-4 and TRBJ2-5; the D call may be TRBD1 or TRBD2 (5 bases each). This CDR3 contains 13 residues. V gave up 4 bases and J gave up 2 bases, with 9 bases separating them. The V gene's germline CDR1 is SGHNT and CDR2 YYREEE (reference sequence). The CDR3 spells CASSEGQQETQYF. In DNA form, the CDR3 reads TGTGCCAGCAGCGAGGGGCAGCAAGAGACCCAGTACTTC.

The V and J genes are TRBV7-6 and TRBJ1-1; D gene unclear. The germline CDR1 and CDR2 sequences are SGHVS and FNYEAQ. With 1 base removed from V and 5 bases from J, the gap between germline ends came to 11 bases. CDR3 length: 14 amino acids. The CDR3 is CASSLGTVGTEAFF. The DNA for the CDR3 is TGTGCCAGCAGCTTAGGGACGGTGGGGACTGAAGCTTTCTTT.

The chain employs TRBV5-6 and TRBJ2-7; 7 bases agree with TRBD2. Germline lookup yields CDR1 SGHDT and CDR2 YYEEEE. Trimming removed 3 bases from V and 2 bases from J; junction bases left unmatched: 5. This CDR3 has 14 residues. The CDR3 protein is CASSWDRGAYEQYF. CDR3 nucleotide sequence: TGTGCCAGCAGCTGGGACCGGGGGGCCTACGAGCAGTACTTC.

The chain employs TRBV28 and TRBJ1-4, with TRBD1 matching over 11 bases. J gave up 7 bases and V 6 bases, and 7 bases lay outside the gene matches. The CDR3 totals 15 residues. CDR1 and CDR2 (germline): MDHEN, SYDVKM. CDR3 amino acids: CASSGRTGGGEKLFF. Here the CDR3 DNA reads TGTGCCAGCAGCGGAAGGACAGGGGGCGGTGAAAAACTGTTTTTT.

CDR3 nucleotide sequence: TGCAGCGTGGGGGAAACGGCTTATGGCTACACCTTC. Protein: CSVGETAYGYTF. This chain joins TRBV29-1 and TRBJ1-2; D might be TRBD1 (5 bases). The V and J ends lost 6 bases and 5 bases respectively, with 13 bases between them. The CDR3 loop spans 12 amino acids. Looked up from germline, CDR1 is SQVTM and CDR2 is ANQGSEA.

V usage is TRBV7-6 and J usage is TRBJ2-1; D not resolved. Germline CDR1 SGHVS, CDR2 FNYEAQ. CDR3 length: 12 amino acids. V was trimmed by 6 bases and J by 7 bases, leaving 10 bases between them. The CDR3 sequence: CASSFDGNEQFF. DNA for the CDR3: TGTGCCAGCAGTTTCGACGGAAATGAGCAGTTCTTC.

The chain couples TRBV6-6 to TRBJ2-1, with a possible D match to TRBD1 (6 bases). CDR1 is MNHNY, CDR2 SVGAGI, per germline (reference sequence). The V and J ends lost 5 bases and 2 bases respectively, with 10 bases between them. The CDR3 runs to 14 residues. This chain's CDR3 is CASSDRQAYNEQFF. CDR3 bases: TGTGCCAGCAGTGACAGACAGGCCTACAATGAGCAGTTCTTC.

The V and J genes are TRBV5-1 and TRBJ2-7; possible D gene TRBD1, 6 bases. The CDR3 covers 14 residues. CDR1 is SGHRS, CDR2 YFSETQ, per germline. Trimming stripped 0 bases from V and 3 bases from J, with 10 bases between. CDR3 amino acids: CASSLGQANYEQYF. In nucleotides, the CDR3 is TGCGCCAGCAGCTTGGGACAGGCTAACTACGAGCAGTACTTC.

As regards this clone: The same CDR3 arises from other DNA sequences in this sample as well. As DNA, the CDR3 is TGTGCCAGCAGCCCAGGACAGGGGAGCTCCTACGAGCAGTACTTC. It codes for CASSPGQGSSYEQYF. J is TRBJ2-7 and V is TRBV11-3; TRBD1 matches at 9 bases. The CDR3 spans 15 residues. The ends lost 5 bases at V and 0 bases at J; junction bases unmatched: 5. Germline CDR1 reads SGHNT; CDR2 reads YENEEA.